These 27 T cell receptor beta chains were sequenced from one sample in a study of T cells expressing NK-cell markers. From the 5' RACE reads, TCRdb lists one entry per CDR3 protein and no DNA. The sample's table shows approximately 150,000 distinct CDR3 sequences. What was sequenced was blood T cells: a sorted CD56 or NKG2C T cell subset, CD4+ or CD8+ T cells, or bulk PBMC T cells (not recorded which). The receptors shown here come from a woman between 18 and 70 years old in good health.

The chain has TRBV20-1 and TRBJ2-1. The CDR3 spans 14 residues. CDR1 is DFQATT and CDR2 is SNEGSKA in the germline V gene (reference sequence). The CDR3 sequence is CSARGRDSYNEQFF.

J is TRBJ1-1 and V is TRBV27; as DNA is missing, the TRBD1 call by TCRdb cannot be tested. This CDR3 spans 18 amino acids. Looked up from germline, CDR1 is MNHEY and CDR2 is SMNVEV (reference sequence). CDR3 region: CASSFGGGRAGMNTEAFF.

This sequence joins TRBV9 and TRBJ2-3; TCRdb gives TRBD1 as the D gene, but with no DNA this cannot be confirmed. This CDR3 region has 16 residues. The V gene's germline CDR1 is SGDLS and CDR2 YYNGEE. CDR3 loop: CASSAALQGATDTQYF.

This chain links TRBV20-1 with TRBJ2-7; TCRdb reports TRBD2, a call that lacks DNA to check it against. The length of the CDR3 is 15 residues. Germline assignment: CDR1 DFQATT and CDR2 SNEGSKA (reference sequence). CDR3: CSASLTSGPSYEQYF.

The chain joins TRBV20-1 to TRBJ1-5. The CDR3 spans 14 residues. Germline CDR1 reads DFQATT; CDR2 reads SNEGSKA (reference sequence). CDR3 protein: CSARLRASSQPQHF.

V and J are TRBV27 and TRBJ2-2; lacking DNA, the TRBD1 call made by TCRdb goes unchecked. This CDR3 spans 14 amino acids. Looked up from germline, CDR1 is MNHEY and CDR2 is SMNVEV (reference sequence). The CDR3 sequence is CASGLVGGTGELFF.

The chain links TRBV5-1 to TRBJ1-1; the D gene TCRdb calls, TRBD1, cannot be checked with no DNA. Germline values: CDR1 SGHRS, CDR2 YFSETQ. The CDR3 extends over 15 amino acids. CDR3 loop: CASSLRTGADTEAFF.

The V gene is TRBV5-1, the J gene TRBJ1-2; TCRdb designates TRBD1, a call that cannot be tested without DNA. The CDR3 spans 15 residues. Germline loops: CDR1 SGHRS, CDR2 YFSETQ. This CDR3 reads CASTPGRPGMMGYTF.

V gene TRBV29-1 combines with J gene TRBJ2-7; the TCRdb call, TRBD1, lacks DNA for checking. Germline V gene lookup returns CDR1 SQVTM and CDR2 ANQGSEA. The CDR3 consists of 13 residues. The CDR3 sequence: CSVEGQGAAEQYF.

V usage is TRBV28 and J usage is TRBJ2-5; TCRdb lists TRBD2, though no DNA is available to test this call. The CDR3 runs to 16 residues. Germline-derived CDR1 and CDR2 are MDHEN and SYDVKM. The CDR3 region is CASSSLLAGERETQYF.

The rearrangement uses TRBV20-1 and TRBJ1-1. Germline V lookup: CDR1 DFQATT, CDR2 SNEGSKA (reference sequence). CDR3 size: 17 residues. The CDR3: CSASPRAYYSRNTEAFF.

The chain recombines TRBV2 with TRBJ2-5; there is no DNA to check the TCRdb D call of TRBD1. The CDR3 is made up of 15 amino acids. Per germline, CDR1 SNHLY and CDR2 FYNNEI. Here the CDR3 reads CASSPQGITQETQYF. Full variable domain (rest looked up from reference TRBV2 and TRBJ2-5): EPEVTQTPSHQVTQMGQEVILRCVPISNHLYFYWYRQILGQKVEFLVSFYNNEISEKSEIFDDQFSVERPDGSNFTLKIRSTKLEDSAMYFCASSPQGITQETQYFGPGTRLLVL.

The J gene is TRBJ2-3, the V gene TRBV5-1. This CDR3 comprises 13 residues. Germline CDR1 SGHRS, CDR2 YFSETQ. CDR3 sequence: CASSLRITDTQYF.

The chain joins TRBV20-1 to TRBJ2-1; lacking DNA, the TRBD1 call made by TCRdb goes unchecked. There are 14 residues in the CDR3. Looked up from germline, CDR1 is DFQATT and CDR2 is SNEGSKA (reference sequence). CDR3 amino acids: CSARKGGPYNEQFF.

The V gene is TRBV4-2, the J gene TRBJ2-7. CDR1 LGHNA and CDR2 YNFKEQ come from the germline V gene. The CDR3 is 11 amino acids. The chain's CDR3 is CASSQAHEQYF.

CDR3: CASSFDGRTGNTIYF. The chain joins TRBV9 to TRBJ1-3. The length of the CDR3 is 15 residues. In germline, CDR1 is SGDLS, CDR2 YYNGEE.

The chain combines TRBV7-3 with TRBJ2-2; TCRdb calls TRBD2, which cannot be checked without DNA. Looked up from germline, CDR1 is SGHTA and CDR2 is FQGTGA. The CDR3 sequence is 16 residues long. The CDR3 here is CASSLLAGGPTGELFF.

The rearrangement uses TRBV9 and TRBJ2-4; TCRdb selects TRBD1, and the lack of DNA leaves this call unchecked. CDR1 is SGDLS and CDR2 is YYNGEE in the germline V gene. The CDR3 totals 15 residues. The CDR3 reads CASSVEVGGKNIQYF. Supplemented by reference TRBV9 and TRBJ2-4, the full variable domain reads DSGVTQTPKHLITATGQRVTLRCSPRSGDLSVYWYQQSLDQGLQFLIQYYNGEERAKGNILERFSAQQFPDLHSELNLSSLELGDSALYFCASSVEVGGKNIQYFGAGTRLSVL.

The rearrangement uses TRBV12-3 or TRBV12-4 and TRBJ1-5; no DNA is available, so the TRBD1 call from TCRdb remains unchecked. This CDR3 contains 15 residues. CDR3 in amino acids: CASSPTGDSNQPQHF.

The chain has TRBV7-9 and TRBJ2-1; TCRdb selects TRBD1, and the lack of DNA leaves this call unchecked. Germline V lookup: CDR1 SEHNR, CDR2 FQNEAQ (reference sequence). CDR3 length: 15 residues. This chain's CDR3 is CASSQRTGPANEQFF. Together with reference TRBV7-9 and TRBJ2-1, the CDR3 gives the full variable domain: DTGVSQNPRHKITKRGQNVTFRCDPISEHNRLYWYRQTLGQGPEFLTYFQNEAQLEKSRLLSDRFSAERPKGSFSTLEIQRTEQGDSAMYLCASSQRTGPANEQFFGPGTRLTVL.

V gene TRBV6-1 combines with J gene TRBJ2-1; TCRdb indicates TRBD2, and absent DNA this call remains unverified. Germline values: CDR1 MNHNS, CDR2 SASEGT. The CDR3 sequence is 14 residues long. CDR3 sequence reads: CASIAVRGGYEQFF.

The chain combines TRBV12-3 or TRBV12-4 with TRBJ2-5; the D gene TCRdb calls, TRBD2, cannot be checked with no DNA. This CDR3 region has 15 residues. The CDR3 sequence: CASSVPSAGIRTQYF.

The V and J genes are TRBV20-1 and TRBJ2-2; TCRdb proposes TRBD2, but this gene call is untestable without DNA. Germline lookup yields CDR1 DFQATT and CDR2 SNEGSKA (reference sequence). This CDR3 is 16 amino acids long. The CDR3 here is CSARTSGRPNTGELFF.

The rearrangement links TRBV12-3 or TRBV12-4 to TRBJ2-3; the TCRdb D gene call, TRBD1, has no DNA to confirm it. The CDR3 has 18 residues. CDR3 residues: CASSLAPLSSLSTDTQYF.

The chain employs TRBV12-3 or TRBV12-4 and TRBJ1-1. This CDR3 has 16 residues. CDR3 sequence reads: CASSSTVSAMRPEAFF.

The CDR3 loop reads CSARDPLGRNEQFF. The rearrangement uses TRBV20-1 and TRBJ2-1; TCRdb's assignment of TRBD2 cannot be checked, as there is no DNA. The CDR3 is 14 residues long. CDR1 is DFQATT and CDR2 is SNEGSKA in the germline V gene (reference sequence).

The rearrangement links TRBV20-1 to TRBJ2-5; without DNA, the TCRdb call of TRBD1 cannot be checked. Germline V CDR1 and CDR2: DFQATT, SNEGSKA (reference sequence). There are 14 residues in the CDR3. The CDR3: CSASPGQSFSAQYF.